A single sample is the source of the 3 T cell receptor beta chains below, sequenced in a study of shared T cell receptors in the human thymus. Data came from immunoSEQ multiplex PCR; TCRdb stores just in-frame clones and leaves some out. The table lists 500,000 to 850,000 clones, about 87% of them singletons. The data also belong to a second study, concerning human thymus T cells.

Sample: thymocytes. The receptors shown here come from a boy under two years old with a congenital heart defect.

The genes are TRBV6-5 and TRBJ2-3, with 11 nucleotides matching TRBD2. Germline CDR1 MNHEY, CDR2 SVGAGI. The CDR3 is made up of 15 amino acids. V was pared by 6 bases and J by 4 bases, with 6 bases of the junction left unmatched. The CDR3 DNA reads as TGTGCCAGCAGATTACTAGCGGGGGCCCCAGATACGCAGTATTTT. Amino acid sequence: CASRLLAGAPDTQYF.

The chain couples TRBV7-8 to TRBJ2-1; TRBD2 aligns across 12 bases. CDR1 and CDR2 (germline): SGHVS, FQNEAQ. Trimming at V came to 6 bases and at J to 6 bases, leaving 6 bases not matched to a gene. CDR3 length: 15 amino acids. Written as DNA, the CDR3 is TGTGCCAGCAGACGGACTAGCGGGAAGGCCAATGAGCAGTTCTTC. Protein: CASRRTSGKANEQFF.

This chain connects TRBV6-1 to TRBJ2-7; 11 bases line up with TRBD2. With V trimmed by 2 bases and J by 1 base, 1 base remained unmatched. Germline-derived CDR1 and CDR2 are MNHNS and SASEGT. The length of the CDR3 is 15 residues. The CDR3 sequence is CASSELAGGSYEQYF. CDR3 nucleotides: TGTGCCAGCAGTGAACTAGCGGGAGGTTCCTACGAGCAGTACTTC.